The 28 T cell receptor beta chains in this list originate from one sample, sequenced in a study of molecular identifiers for immune sequencing clone quantification. From the PCR reads, TCRdb called clonotypes with MiXCR, one entry per CDR3 protein. The sample consists of 460,000 or so distinct CDR3 sequences, about 21% of them appearing once. The sample was naive CD8+ T cells from blood, with Jurkat cell RNA spiked in. Subset noted: FACS-sorted CD8+CD4-CCR7+CD45RA+ naive T cells. These TCRs come from a human donor in good health. Some libraries in this study had Jurkat cell RNA spiked in.

As for this clonotype: This sequence may be a read error, since a much larger clone differs from it by one base. The chain combines TRBV7-9 with TRBJ2-7; 12 nucleotides align to TRBD2. The CDR3 is 17 amino acids. The germline CDR1 and CDR2 sequences are SEHNR and FQNEAQ (reference sequence). As DNA, the CDR3 is TGTGGCAGCAGCCCTACAGGACCGACTAGCGGGAGCTACGAGCAGTACTTC. It is translated as CGSSPTGPTSGSYEQYF.

This clonotype showed up just a few times. J is TRBJ1-5 and V is TRBV15; TRBD1 might be the D (5 bases). Between the trimmed V and J ends, which lost 3 bases and 2 bases, there was a span of 14 bases. Germline V gene sequence: CDR1 LNHNV, CDR2 YYDKDF (reference sequence). The CDR3 spans 16 residues. This CDR3 reads CATSSVGPGRNQPQHF. In DNA form, the CDR3 reads TGTGCCACCAGCAGTGTGGGGCCAGGCCGCAATCAGCCCCAGCATTTT.

This chain uses TRBV11-3 with TRBJ2-3; D remains unclear. The germline V and J ends were trimmed by 2 bases and 0 bases, with 12 bases remaining between them. The CDR3 is made up of 16 amino acids. Germline CDR1 is SGHNT and CDR2 is YENEEA. The CDR3 here is CASSLNTQFSTDTQYF. The CDR3 DNA reads TGTGCCAGCAGCTTAAACACCCAGTTTAGCACAGATACGCAGTATTTT.

This clonotype has just a few counts. V and J are TRBV19 and TRBJ1-1; TRBD1 might be the D (6 bases). Germline loops: CDR1 LNHDA, CDR2 SQIVND (reference sequence). This CDR3 comprises 14 residues. Trimming removed 7 bases at V and 3 bases at J, with 15 bases between. The CDR3 sequence is CASTPLQGHTEAFF. The CDR3 nucleotides are TGTGCCAGTACCCCATTACAGGGCCACACTGAAGCTTTCTTT.

Many counts were recorded for this clonotype. The genes are TRBV13 and TRBJ2-6; D remains unclear. Trimming cost V 1 base and J 0 bases, with 10 bases left between them. The CDR3 length is 17 residues. Germline loops: CDR1 PRHDT, CDR2 FYEKMQ (reference sequence). CDR3 bases: TGTGCCAGCAGCTTAGTAACGGATTACTCTGGGGCCAACGTCCTGACTTTC. Amino acids: CASSLVTDYSGANVLTF.

This clonotype has ten or more counts. V is TRBV4-2 and J is TRBJ1-1; 8 nucleotides agree with TRBD1. With V trimmed by 0 bases and J by 2 bases, 2 bases remained unmatched. The CDR3 is 15 residues long. Looked up from germline, CDR1 is LGHNA and CDR2 is YNFKEQ. DNA for the CDR3: TGTGCCAGCAGCCAAGATTCAGGGGGCAACACTGAAGCTTTCTTT. Its translation is CASSQDSGGNTEAFF.

The chain recombines TRBV15 with TRBJ2-5; no definite D call. This CDR3 is built from 16 residues. CDR1 LNHNV and CDR2 YYDKDF come from the germline V gene (reference sequence). V was pared by 1 base and J by 2 bases, with 14 bases between. CDR3 in DNA: TGTGCCACCAGCAGAGGGGATAGGAGCTGGCAAGAGACCCAGTACTTC. It codes for CATSRGDRSWQETQYF.

Concerning this clonotype: A much larger clone differs by one base, so this may be a read error. The chain employs TRBV6-5 and TRBJ2-5; no clear D gene. The CDR3 loop spans 13 amino acids. Germline V gives CDR1 MNHEY, CDR2 SVGAGI. The CDR3 nucleotides read TGTGTCAGCAGTCCCACGCCCTTGAAGACCCAGTACTTC. This encodes CVSSPTPLKTQYF.

This clonotype turned up a few times. V gene TRBV16 combines with J gene TRBJ1-3; D is unresolved. Germline V gene data show CDR1 as KGHSY and CDR2 as FQNENV. Trimming left V 0 bases short and J 2 bases short, with 8 bases between. There are 15 residues in the CDR3. CDR3 sequence (DNA): TGTGCCAGCAGCCAATCTTCGGGCACTGGAAACACCATATATTTT. Encoded protein: CASSQSSGTGNTIYF. The whole variable domain, remainder taken from reference TRBV16 and TRBJ1-3, is GEEVAQTPKHLVRGEGQKAKLYCAPIKGHSYVFWYQQVLKNEFKFLISFQNENVFDETGMPKERFSAKCLPNSPCSLEIQATKLEDSAVYFCASSQSSGTGNTIYFGEGSWLTVV.

This clonotype came up a few times. This chain connects TRBV6-5 to TRBJ1-6; D not resolved. V was cut by 5 bases and J by 9 bases, with 11 bases left in between. This CDR3 contains 13 residues. The germline CDR1 and CDR2 sequences are MNHEY and SVGAGI. CDR3 nucleotide sequence: TGTGCCAGCAGTATCCCTGGGCGTTCACCCCTCCACTTT. Translating it yields CASSIPGRSPLHF.

The rearrangement uses TRBV21-1 and TRBJ2-3; no check of the table's D call, TRBD2, against the DNA was made. TRBV21-1 is a documented pseudogene. CDR3 size: 15 residues. The CDR3 loop is CASSIRWTSADTQYF. CDR3 DNA: TGTGCCAGCAGCATCCGCTGGACTAGCGCAGATACGCAGTATTTT.

This clonotype was recorded many times. The chain recombines TRBV20-1 with TRBJ1-1; tentative D call: TRBD1 (6 bases). The germline CDR1 and CDR2 sequences are DFQATT and SNEGSKA (reference sequence). Trimming cost V 3 bases and J 3 bases, with 20 bases left between them. This CDR3 spans 16 amino acids. The CDR3 nucleotides are TGCAGTGCTAGGGACCCCTCCGGGGGCGGATACACTGAAGCTTTCTTT. Translation gives CSARDPSGGGYTEAFF.

The table lists this clonotype with many counts. The CDR3 protein is CASSLDPGGAGYGYTF. The CDR3 coding sequence is TGTGCCAGCAGCTTAGATCCCGGGGGCGCTGGCTATGGCTACACCTTC. The V and J genes are TRBV7-6 and TRBJ1-2; possible D gene TRBD1, 6 bases. V lost 1 base and J 4 bases, leaving 16 bases between the germline ends. The length of the CDR3 is 16 residues. The germline V gene encodes CDR1 SGHVS and CDR2 FNYEAQ.

In its sample, this clonotype was seen many times. The J gene is TRBJ1-5, the V gene TRBV19; a possible D gene is TRBD1 (6 bases). The germline V gene has CDR1 LNHDA and CDR2 SQIVND (reference sequence). The CDR3 contains 16 residues. The V gene lost 1 base and the J gene lost 5 bases, with 15 bases spanning the gap. CDR3 sequence reads: CASSIVAGALDQPQHF. CDR3 coding DNA: TGTGCCAGTAGTATAGTAGCAGGGGCGCTGGATCAGCCCCAGCATTTT.

This clonotype was counted ten times or more. V usage is TRBV6-2 or TRBV6-3 and J usage is TRBJ2-5; TRBD2 agrees at 9 bases. Germline trimming cut 7 bases from V and 2 bases from J; bases unmatched to any gene: 5. The CDR3 runs to 14 residues. Germline V gives CDR1 MNHEY, CDR2 SVGEGT. The DNA of the CDR3 is TGTGCCAGCATTAGCGGGAGCCTACAAGAGACCCAGTACTTC. Translating it yields CASISGSLQETQYF.

This clonotype has at least ten counts. V is TRBV6-2 or TRBV6-3 and J is TRBJ2-7; D perhaps matches TRBD1 (6 bases). In germline, CDR1 is MNHEY, CDR2 SVGEGT. The V gene lost 5 bases and the J gene lost 3 bases, with 11 bases spanning the gap. This CDR3 has 13 residues. CDR3 sequence: CASSETGHYEQYF. The CDR3 bases are TGTGCCAGCAGTGAAACAGGGCACTACGAGCAGTACTTC.

This clonotype was seen at least ten times. The chain employs TRBV29-1 and TRBJ2-7; no clear D. Germline lookup yields CDR1 SQVTM and CDR2 ANQGSEA. The V end was cut by 4 bases, the J end by 7 bases, with 14 bases between. The CDR3 length is 12 residues. Here the CDR3 reads CSVVLGQWEQYF. CDR3 bases: TGCAGCGTTGTCCTGGGTCAGTGGGAGCAGTACTTC.

J is TRBJ2-7 and V is TRBV6-2 or TRBV6-3, with a possible D match to TRBD2 (5 bases). Looked up from germline, CDR1 is MNHEY and CDR2 is SVGEGT. V was pared by 0 bases and J by 2 bases, with 14 bases between. The CDR3 has 16 residues. DNA for the CDR3: TGTGCCAGCAGTTACTCGATAACGACTATTACCTACGAGCAGTACTTC. Its translation: CASSYSITTITYEQYF.

This clonotype has at least ten counts. The chain combines TRBV29-1 with TRBJ1-2, with a tentative D call TRBD1 (6 bases). This CDR3 contains 14 residues. V was clipped by 3 bases and J by 2 bases, with 13 bases between them. Germline V CDR1 and CDR2: SQVTM, ANQGSEA. The DNA of the CDR3 is TGCAGCGTTGATGCAAGGGACACGAACTATGGCTACACCTTC. The encoded protein is CSVDARDTNYGYTF. Looking up the rest from reference TRBV29-1 and TRBJ1-2 gives the full variable domain: SAVISQKPSRDICQRGTSLTIQCQVDSQVTMMFWYRQQPGQSLTLIATANQGSEATYESGFVIDKFPISRPNLTFSTLTVSNMSPEDSSIYLCSVDARDTNYGYTFGSGTRLTVV.

Of note for this clonotype: The CDR3 end shows no conserved phenylalanine or tryptophan, and so a read error is likely. The V and J genes are TRBV20-1 and TRBJ2-7, with D possibly being TRBD2 (6 bases). Trimming pared 3 bases from V and 0 bases from J, leaving 15 bases between. The V gene's germline CDR1 is DFQATT and CDR2 SNEGSKA (reference sequence). CDR3 length: 15 residues. In DNA form, the CDR3 reads TGCAGTGCTAGGGACGAGCGGGCCCTCTCCTACGAGCAGTACTCC. Amino acid sequence: CSARDERALSYEQYS.

This clonotype was detected ten times or more. The chain uses TRBV30 and TRBJ1-1; 7 nucleotides line up with TRBD1. This CDR3 is 14 amino acids long. Germline V gene lookup returns CDR1 GTSNPN and CDR2 SVGIG (reference sequence). Losses at the gene ends were 3 bases for V and 1 base for J; bases not matched to a gene: 5. The CDR3 region has the DNA TGTGCCTGGAGCCCGGGACAGTCGAACACTGAAGCTTTCTTT. This encodes CAWSPGQSNTEAFF.

This chain links TRBV20-1 with TRBJ1-5; tentatively, D is TRBD1 (6 bases). V lost 4 bases to trimming and J lost 5 bases, with 27 bases between them. Germline CDR1 is DFQATT and CDR2 is SNEGSKA (reference sequence). The CDR3 extends over 18 amino acids. The CDR3 loop reads CSANEKGQHSVGDQPQHF. CDR3 in DNA: TGCAGTGCTAACGAGAAAGGACAGCATTCCGTGGGGGATCAGCCCCAGCATTTT.

Many counts were recorded for this clonotype. The gene calls are TRBV14 and TRBJ2-3; tentative D call: TRBD1 (5 bases). The germline gives CDR1 SGHDN, CDR2 FVKESK. The CDR3 has 16 amino acids. V was trimmed by 0 bases and J by 4 bases, leaving 14 bases between them. CDR3 DNA: TGTGCCAGCAGCCAAGAGGGGCCCCACCTTGCAGATACGCAGTATTTT. Its translation: CASSQEGPHLADTQYF.

This clonotype turned up a few times. The chain carries TRBV4-2 and TRBJ2-3; D ambiguous. Trimming stripped 0 bases from V and 6 bases from J, with 16 bases between. The CDR3 extends over 16 amino acids. Germline V lookup: CDR1 LGHNA, CDR2 YNFKEQ. In DNA, the CDR3 is TGTGCCAGCAGCCAAGATGGGCCCCCCATTATGGATACGCAGTATTTT. Translated: CASSQDGPPIMDTQYF.

This clonotype was seen at least ten times. V and J are TRBV7-9 and TRBJ2-7; 9 bases align to TRBD2. Germline trimming cut 4 bases from V and 3 bases from J; bases unmatched to any gene: 19. CDR1 and CDR2 from the germline V gene are SEHNR and FQNEAQ (reference sequence). CDR3 length: 19 residues. In nucleotides, the CDR3 is TGTGCCAGCAGCTCCCCACTAGGGCTAGCGGGACGAACCTACTACGAGCAGTACTTC. Amino acids: CASSSPLGLAGRTYYEQYF.

This clonotype was found a few times. The chain recombines TRBV12-3 or TRBV12-4 with TRBJ2-3; D call uncertain. The CDR3 spans 14 residues. Trimming took off 5 bases at V and 0 bases at J, with 9 bases between the two ends. CDR3 in amino acids: CASSPPESTDTQYF. The DNA of the CDR3 is TGTGCCAGCAGTCCCCCGGAAAGCACAGATACGCAGTATTTT.

This clonotype was seen a few times. The rearrangement links TRBV9 to TRBJ2-7, with D possibly being TRBD1 (5 bases). The CDR3 totals 13 residues. Trimming took 0 bases from V and 6 from J, leaving 10 bases between them. The germline CDR1 and CDR2 sequences are SGDLS and YYNGEE. CDR3 protein: CASSVGAGLEQYF. The CDR3 nucleotides read TGTGCCAGCAGCGTAGGGGCAGGGCTCGAGCAGTACTTC.

About this clonotype: A much larger clone is a single base away; this may be a read error. V and J are TRBV29-1 and TRBJ2-7; D is possibly TRBD1 (5 bases). Trimming removed 4 bases from V and 6 bases from J, with 13 bases in between. The CDR3 is 12 amino acids. Germline lookup yields CDR1 SQVTM and CDR2 ANQGSEA. CDR3 loop: CSVAPGIGEQYF. The DNA of the CDR3 is TGCAGCGTTGCTCCAGGGATAGGCGAGCAGTACTTC.